This T cell receptor beta chain derives from a study of identical twins. MiXCR was run by TCRdb on the 5' RACE reads, yielding one entry per CDR3 protein. Here the sample spans about 1.7 million distinct CDR3 sequences, under 35% being singletons. The V segment lost 10 bases and the J segment 0 bases; nucleotides outside the gene matches: 5. CDR1 and CDR2 from the germline V gene are ENHRY and SYGVKD. The CDR3 has 15 amino acids. This TCR came from a newborn girl in good health. The sequencing sample was made of cord blood. The chain recombines TRBV10-3 with TRBJ2-3; 12 bases agree with TRBD2. CDR3 bases: TGTGCCACTAGCGGGGGGGCTCCTAGCACAGATACGCAGTATTTT. Protein sequence: CATSGGAPSTDTQYF.